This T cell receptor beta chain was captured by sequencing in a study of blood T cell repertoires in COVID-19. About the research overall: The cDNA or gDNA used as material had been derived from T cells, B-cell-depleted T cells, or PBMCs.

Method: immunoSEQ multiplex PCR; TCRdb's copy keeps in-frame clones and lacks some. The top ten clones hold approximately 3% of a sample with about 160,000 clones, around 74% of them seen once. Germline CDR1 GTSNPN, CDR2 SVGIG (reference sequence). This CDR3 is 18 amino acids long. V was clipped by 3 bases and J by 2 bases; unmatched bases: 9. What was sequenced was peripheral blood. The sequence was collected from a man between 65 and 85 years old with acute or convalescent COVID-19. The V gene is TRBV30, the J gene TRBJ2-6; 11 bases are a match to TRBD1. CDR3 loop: CAWSGTGGRSAGANVLTF. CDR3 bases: TGTGCCTGGAGCGGGACAGGGGGACGAAGTGCTGGGGCCAACGTCCTGACTTTC.